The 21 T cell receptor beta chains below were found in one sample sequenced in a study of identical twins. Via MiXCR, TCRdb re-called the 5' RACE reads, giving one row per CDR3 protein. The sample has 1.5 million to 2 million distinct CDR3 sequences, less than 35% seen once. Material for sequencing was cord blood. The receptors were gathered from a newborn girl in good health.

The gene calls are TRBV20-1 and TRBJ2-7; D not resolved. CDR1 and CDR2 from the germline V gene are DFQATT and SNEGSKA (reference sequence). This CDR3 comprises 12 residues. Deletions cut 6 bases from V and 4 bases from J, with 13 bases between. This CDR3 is CSAQTYPYEQYF. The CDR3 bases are TGCAGTGCCCAGACCTATCCATACGAGCAGTACTTC.

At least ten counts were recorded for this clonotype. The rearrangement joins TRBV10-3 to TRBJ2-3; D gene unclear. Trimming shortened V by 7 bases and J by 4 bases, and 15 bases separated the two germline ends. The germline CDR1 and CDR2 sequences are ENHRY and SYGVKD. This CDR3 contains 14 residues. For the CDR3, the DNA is TGTGCCATCAAGAAAGGACGTGACGCAGATACGCAGTATTTT. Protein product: CAIKKGRDADTQYF.

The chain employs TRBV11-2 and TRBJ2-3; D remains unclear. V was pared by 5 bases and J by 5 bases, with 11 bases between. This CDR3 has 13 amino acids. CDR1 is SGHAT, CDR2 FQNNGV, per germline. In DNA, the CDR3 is TGTGCCAGCAGCCCCGAGAGACGAGATACGCAGTATTTT. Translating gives CASSPERRDTQYF.

The chain's CDR3 is CAISEQGDQPQHF. CDR3 sequence (DNA): TGTGCCATCAGTGAACAGGGGGATCAGCCCCAGCATTTT. The V and J genes are TRBV10-3 and TRBJ1-5, with 8 bases aligning to TRBD1. Germline V gene sequence: CDR1 ENHRY, CDR2 SYGVKD. The V segment lost 3 bases and the J segment 5 bases; nucleotides outside the gene matches: 0. CDR3 length equals 13 residues.

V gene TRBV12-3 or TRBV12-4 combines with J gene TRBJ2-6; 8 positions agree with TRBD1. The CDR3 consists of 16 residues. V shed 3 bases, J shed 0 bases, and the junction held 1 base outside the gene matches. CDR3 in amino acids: CASSFTGGSGANVLTF. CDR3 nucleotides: TGTGCCAGCAGTTTCACAGGGGGCTCTGGGGCCAACGTCCTGACTTTC.

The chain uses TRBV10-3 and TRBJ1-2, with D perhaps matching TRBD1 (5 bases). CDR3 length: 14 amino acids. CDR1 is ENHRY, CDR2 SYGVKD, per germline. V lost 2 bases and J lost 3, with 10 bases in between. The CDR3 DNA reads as TGTGCCATCAGTGAGATAGGACAAGACTATGGCTACACCTTC. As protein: CAISEIGQDYGYTF.

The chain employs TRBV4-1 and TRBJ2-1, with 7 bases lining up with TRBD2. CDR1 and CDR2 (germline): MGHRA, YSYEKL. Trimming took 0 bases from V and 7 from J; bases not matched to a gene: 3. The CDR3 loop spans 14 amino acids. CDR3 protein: CASSQEGGFNEQFF. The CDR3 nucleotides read TGCGCCAGCAGCCAAGAGGGGGGGTTTAATGAGCAGTTCTTC.

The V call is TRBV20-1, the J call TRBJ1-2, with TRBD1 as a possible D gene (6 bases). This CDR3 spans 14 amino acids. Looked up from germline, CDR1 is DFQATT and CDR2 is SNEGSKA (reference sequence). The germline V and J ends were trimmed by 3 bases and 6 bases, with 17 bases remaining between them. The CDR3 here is CSASVGRGGNGYTF. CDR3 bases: TGCAGTGCTAGTGTCGGCAGGGGTGGAAATGGCTACACCTTC.

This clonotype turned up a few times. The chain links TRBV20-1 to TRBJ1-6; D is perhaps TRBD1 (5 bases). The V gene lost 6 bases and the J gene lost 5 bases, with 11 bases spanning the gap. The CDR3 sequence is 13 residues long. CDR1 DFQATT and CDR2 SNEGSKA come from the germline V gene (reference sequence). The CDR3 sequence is CSAPTENNSPLHF. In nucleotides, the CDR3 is TGCAGTGCGCCGACAGAGAATAATTCACCCCTCCACTTT.

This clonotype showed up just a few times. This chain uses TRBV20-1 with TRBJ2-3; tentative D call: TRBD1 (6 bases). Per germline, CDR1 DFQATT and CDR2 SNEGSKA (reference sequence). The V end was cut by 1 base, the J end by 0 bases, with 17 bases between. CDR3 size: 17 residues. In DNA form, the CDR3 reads TGCAGTGCTAGAGCCGGGACATGGTATGGGAGCACAGATACGCAGTATTTT. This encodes CSARAGTWYGSTDTQYF.

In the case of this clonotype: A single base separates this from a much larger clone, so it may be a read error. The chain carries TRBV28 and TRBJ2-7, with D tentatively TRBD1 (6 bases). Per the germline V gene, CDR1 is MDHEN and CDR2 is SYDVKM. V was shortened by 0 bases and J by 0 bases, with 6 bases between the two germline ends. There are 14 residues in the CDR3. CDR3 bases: TGTGCCAGCAGTTTATGGGGACACTCCTACGAGCAGTACTTC. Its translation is CASSLWGHSYEQYF.

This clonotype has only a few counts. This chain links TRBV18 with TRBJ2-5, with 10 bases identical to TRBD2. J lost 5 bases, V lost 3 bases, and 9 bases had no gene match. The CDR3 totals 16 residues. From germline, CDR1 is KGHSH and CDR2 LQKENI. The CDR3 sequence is CASSPLSSGRIETQYF. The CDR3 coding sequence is TGTGCCAGCTCACCCCTCTCTAGCGGGAGAATCGAGACCCAGTACTTC.

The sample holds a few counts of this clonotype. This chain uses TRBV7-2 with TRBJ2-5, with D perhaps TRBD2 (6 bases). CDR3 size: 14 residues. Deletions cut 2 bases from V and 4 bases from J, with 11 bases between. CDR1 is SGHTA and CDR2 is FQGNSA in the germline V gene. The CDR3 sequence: CASSLSSDVETQYF. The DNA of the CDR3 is TGTGCCAGCAGCTTATCTAGCGATGTAGAGACCCAGTACTTC.

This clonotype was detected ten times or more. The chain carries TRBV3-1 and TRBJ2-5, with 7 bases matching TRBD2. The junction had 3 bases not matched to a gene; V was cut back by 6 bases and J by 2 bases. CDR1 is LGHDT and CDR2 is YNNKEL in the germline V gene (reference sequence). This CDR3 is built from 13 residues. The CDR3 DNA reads TGTGCCAGCAGGGGACTACCACAAGAGACCCAGTACTTC. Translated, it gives CASRGLPQETQYF.

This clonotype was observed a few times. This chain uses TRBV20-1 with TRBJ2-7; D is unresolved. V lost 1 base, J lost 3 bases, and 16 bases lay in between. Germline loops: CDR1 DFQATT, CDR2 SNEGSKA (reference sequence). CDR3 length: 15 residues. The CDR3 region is CSARGPRVLHYEQYF. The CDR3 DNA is TGCAGTGCTAGAGGACCCCGCGTGCTGCACTACGAGCAGTACTTC.

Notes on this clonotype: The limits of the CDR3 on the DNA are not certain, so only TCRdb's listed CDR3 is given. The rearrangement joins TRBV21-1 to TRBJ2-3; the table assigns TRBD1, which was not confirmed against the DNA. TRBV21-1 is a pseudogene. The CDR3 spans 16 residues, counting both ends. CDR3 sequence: CASSKVGQGSTGTQYF.

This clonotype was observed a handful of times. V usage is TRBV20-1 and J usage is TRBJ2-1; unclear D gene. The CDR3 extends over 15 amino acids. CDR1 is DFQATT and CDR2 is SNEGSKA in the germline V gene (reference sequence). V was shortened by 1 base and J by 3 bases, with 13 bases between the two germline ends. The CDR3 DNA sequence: TGCAGTGCTAGAGGCTGGCGGATCTTCTACAATGAGCAGTTCTTC. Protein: CSARGWRIFYNEQFF.

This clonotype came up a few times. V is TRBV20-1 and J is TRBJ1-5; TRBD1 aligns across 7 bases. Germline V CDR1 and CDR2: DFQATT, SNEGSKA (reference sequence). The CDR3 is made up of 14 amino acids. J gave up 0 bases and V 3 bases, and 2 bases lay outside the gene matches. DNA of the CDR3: TGCAGTGCTAGGGGACAGTATAGCAATCAGCCCCAGCATTTT. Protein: CSARGQYSNQPQHF.

The chain's CDR3 is CASEARGSYNEQFF. In nucleotides, the CDR3 is TGTGCCAGCGAGGCCAGGGGTTCCTACAATGAGCAGTTCTTC. The chain has TRBV5-4 and TRBJ2-1; possibly TRBD1 for D (6 bases). The CDR3 is made up of 14 amino acids. V was pared by 7 bases and J by 1 base, with 12 bases between. Germline V lookup: CDR1 SGHNT, CDR2 YYREEE (reference sequence).

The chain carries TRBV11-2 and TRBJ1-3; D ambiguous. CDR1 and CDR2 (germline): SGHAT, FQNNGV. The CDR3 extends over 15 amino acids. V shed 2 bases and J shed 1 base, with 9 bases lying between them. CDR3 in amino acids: CASSLLRNSGNTIYF. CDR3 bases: TGTGCCAGCAGCTTACTTCGGAATTCTGGAAACACCATATATTTT.

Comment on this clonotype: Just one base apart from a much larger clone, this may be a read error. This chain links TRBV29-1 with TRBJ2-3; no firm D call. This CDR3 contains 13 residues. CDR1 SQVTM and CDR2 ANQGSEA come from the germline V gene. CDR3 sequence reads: CSVEHAGTDAQYF. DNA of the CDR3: TGCAGCGTTGAGCATGCCGGCACAGATGCGCAGTATTTT.